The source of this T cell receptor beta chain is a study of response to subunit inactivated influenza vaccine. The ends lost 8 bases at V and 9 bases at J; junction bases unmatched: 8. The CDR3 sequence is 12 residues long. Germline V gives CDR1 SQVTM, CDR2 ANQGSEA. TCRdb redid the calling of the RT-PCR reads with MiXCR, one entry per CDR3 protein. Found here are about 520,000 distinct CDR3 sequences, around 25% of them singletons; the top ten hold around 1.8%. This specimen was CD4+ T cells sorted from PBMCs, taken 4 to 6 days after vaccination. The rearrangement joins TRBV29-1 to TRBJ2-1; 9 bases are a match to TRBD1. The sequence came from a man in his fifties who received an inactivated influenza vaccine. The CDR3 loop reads CSTPGQGSEQFF. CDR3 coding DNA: TGCAGCACACCGGGACAGGGATCTGAGCAGTTCTTC.